This T cell receptor beta chain was observed in a study of human CD4 T cells and Enterobacteriaceae. Overall study: Stimuli were heat-inactivated E. coli, K. pneumoniae, E. aerogenes, S. flexneri, S. sonnei, S. typhimurium, S. aureus.

FACS sorting after roughly 6-7 days collected CFSE-low CD25+ ICOS+ proliferating activated T cells. Memory CD4+ T cells were CFSE-labeled and cultured 2:1 with antigen-pulsed autologous monocytes. The memory gate held CD4+ cells that were not CD45RA+CCR7+CD95- naive cells, over 98% pure. Healthy donors' blood was sourced from blood donation centers in Switzerland. Assay used: immunoSEQ multiplex PCR; TCRdb lists only in-frame clones, some missing. The top ten hold less than 65% of the sample, which has around 240 clones, about 39% seen once. General observations from the study: Clonotypes shared across Enterobacteriaceae cultures were about 25-55% of unique rearrangements but roughly 65-95% of templates.

This clone is labeled as large. Germline V gene data show CDR1 as MGHDK and CDR2 as SYGVNS. CDR3 length equals 18 residues. The V and J ends lost 0 bases and 4 bases, in that order; junction bases with no gene match: 9. The source is a human donor in good health. The gene calls are TRBV25-1 and TRBJ2-1; TRBD2 matches 10 bases. The sample taken for sequencing was bacteria-reactive CD4+ T cells grown in culture. Specified subset: CFSE-low proliferating memory CD4 T cells sorted after in vitro stimulation with a heat-inactivated bacterium or M. tuberculosis lysate. For the CDR3, the DNA is TGTGCCAGCAGTGAATATGGGGCTAGCGGGGGACAGTACAATGAGCAGTTCTTC. Translation gives CASSEYGASGGQYNEQFF.